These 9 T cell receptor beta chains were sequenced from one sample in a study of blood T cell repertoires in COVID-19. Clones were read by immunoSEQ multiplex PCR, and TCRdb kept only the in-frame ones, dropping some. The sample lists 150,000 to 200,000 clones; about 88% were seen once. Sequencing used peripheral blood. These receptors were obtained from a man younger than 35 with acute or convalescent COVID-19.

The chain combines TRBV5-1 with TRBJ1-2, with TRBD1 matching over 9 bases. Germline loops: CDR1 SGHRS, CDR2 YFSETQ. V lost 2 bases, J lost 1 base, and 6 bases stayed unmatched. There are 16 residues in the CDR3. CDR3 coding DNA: TGCGCCAGCAGCTTAAAACCGGGACAGGGTAACTATGGCTACACCTTC. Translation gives CASSLKPGQGNYGYTF. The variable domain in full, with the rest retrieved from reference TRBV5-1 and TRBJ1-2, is KAGVTQTPRYLIKTRGQQVTLSCSPISGHRSVSWYQQTPGQGLQFLFEYFSETQRNKGNFPGRFSGRQFSNSRSEMNVSTLELGDSALYLCASSLKPGQGNYGYTFGSGTRLTVV.

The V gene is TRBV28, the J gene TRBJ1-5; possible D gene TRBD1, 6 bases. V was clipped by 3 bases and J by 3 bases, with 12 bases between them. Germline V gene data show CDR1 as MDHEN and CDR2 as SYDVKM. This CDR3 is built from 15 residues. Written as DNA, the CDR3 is TGTGCCAGCAGTTTCGCAGGGGCGTACAATCAGCCCCAGCATTTT. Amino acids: CASSFAGAYNQPQHF.

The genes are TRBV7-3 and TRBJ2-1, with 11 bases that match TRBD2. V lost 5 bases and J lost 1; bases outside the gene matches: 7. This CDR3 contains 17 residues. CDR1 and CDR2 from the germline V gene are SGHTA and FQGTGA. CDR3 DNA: TGTGCCAGCAGCCCTATTAGCGGGGGGGCATCCTACAATGAGCAGTTCTTC. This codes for CASSPISGGASYNEQFF.

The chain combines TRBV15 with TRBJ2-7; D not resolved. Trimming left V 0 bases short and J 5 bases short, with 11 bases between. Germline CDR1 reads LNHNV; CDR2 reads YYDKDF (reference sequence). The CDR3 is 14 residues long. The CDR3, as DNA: TGTGCCACCAGCAGAGATAGAAGTTCCGACGAGCAGTACTTC. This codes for CATSRDRSSDEQYF. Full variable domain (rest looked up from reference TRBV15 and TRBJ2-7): DAMVIQNPRYQVTQFGKPVTLSCSQTLNHNVMYWYQQKSSQAPKLLFHYYDKDFNNEADTPDNFQSRRPNTSFCFLDIRSPGLGDTAMYLCATSRDRSSDEQYFGPGTRLTVT.

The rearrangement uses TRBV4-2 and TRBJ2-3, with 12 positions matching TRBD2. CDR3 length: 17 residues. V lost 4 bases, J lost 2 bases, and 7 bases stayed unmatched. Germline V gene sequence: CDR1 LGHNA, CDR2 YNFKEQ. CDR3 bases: TGTGCCAGCAGCCTCCGGACTAGCGGGGTTGACACAGATACGCAGTATTTT. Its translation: CASSLRTSGVDTDTQYF.

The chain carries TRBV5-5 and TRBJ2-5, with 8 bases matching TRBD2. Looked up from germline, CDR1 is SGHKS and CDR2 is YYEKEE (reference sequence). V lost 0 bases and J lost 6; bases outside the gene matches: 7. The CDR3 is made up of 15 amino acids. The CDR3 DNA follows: TGTGCCAGCAGCTTGGGTTCGTCGGGGGGGAAGACCCAGTACTTC. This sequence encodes CASSLGSSGGKTQYF.

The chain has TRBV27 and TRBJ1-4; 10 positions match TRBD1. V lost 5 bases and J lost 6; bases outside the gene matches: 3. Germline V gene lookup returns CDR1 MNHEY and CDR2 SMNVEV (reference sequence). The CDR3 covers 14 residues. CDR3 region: CASSHGTGDEKLFF. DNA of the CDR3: TGTGCCAGCAGTCACGGGACAGGGGATGAAAAACTGTTTTTT. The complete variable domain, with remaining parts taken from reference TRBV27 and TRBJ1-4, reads EAQVTQNPRYLITVTGKKLTVTCSQNMNHEYMSWYRQDPGLGLRQIYYSMNVEVTDKGDVPEGYKVSRKEKRNFPLILESPSPNQTSLYFCASSHGTGDEKLFFGSGTQLSVL.

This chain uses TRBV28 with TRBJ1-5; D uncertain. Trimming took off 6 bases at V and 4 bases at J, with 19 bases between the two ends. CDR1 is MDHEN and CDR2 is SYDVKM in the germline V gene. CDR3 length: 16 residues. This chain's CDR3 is CASSPARHSVNQPQHF. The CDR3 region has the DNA TGTGCCAGCAGCCCTGCAAGACATTCCGTTAATCAGCCCCAGCATTTT.

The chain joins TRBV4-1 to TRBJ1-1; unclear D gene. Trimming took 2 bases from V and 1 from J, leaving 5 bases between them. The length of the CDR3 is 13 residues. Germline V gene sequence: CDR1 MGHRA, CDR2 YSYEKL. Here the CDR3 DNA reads TGCGCCAGCAGCCAATCCCAGAACACTGAAGCTTTCTTT. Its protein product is CASSQSQNTEAFF.